This TCR beta chain came from a study of long-term antiretroviral therapy in people with HIV. Study-level results: Pre-ART clonal expansion yielded clones that dominated the repertoire at all time points.

A remark on this clone: Its target is unknown.

CDR1 and CDR2 from the germline V gene are SEHNR and FQNEAQ (reference sequence). The CDR3 consists of 13 residues. V lost 2 bases and J 6 bases, leaving 9 bases between the germline ends. Version v3.0 of the immunoSEQ assay was performed at survey level. Some clones are missing from TCRdb's copy, which holds only in-frame ones; the method was immunoSEQ multiplex PCR. This table has around 35,000 clones, 95% to 96% appearing once. At minimum, one pre-ART and two post-ART PBMC samples were obtained from each donor. Treated in the United States were all of the participants with HIV. This TCR was sampled from a man aged 30 to 39 with HIV. The chain carries TRBV7-9 and TRBJ2-3; possible D gene TRBD2, 5 bases. Specimen: unsorted PBMCs, collected roughly 6.4 years after starting antiretroviral therapy. CDR3 region: CASSLSVADTQYF. Written as DNA, the CDR3 is TGTGCCAGCAGCTTATCGGTAGCGGATACGCAGTATTTT.